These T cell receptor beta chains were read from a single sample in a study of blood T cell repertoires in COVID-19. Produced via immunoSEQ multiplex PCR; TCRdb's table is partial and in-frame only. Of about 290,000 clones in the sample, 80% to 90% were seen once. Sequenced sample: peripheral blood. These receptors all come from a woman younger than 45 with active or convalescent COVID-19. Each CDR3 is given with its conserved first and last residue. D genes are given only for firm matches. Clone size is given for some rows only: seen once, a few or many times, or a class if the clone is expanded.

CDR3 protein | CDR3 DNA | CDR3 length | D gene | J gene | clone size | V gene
CASSPQAGLNTGELFF | TGTGCCAGCTCACCACAGGCGGGGCTGAACACCGGGGAGCTGTTTTTT | 16 | NA | TRBJ2-2 | NA | TRBV18
CASSPVFDRENQPQHF | TGTGCCAGCAGCCCCGTTTTCGACAGGGAGAATCAGCCCCAGCATTTT | 16 | TRBD1 | TRBJ1-5 | NA | TRBV4-2
CASLGDNNYGYTF | TGTGCCAGCCTCGGGGACAATAACTATGGCTACACCTTC | 13 | NA | TRBJ1-2 | NA | TRBV6-5
CASTIGGYGYTF | TGTGCCAGCACCATTGGGGGGTATGGCTACACCTTC | 12 | NA | TRBJ1-2 | NA | TRBV5-4
CASSPTGKGSGELFF | TGTGCCAGCAGCCCGACAGGGAAGGGGTCCGGGGAGCTGTTTTTT | 15 | TRBD1 | TRBJ2-2 | NA | TRBV14
CASRTGQGVLEVYF | TGTGCCAGCAGGACGGGACAGGGAGTACTTGAGGTGTACTTC | 14 | TRBD1 | TRBJ2-7 | NA | TRBV5-5
CASSLRDSPSNEQYF | TGCGCCAGCAGCTTGCGAGACAGTCCCTCCAACGAGCAGTACTTC | 15 | NA | TRBJ2-7 | NA | TRBV5-1
CASSLKGLEETQYF | TGTGCCAGCAGCTTAAAGGGGCTGGAAGAGACCCAGTACTTC | 14 | NA | TRBJ2-5 | once | TRBV7-9
CASRPRAGPGSPLHF | TGTGCCAGCAGACCTCGTGCGGGGCCCGGTTCACCCCTCCACTTT | 15 | NA | TRBJ1-6 | few | TRBV27
CASSQEAGGGYGYTF | TGCGCCAGCAGCCAAGAAGCAGGGGGCGGCTATGGCTACACCTTC | 15 | TRBD1 | TRBJ1-2 | once | TRBV4-3
CASSLGSSTYEQYF | TGTGCCAGCAGCTTAGGCTCCAGTACCTACGAGCAGTACTTC | 14 | NA | TRBJ2-7 | few | TRBV7-8
CASSYLAGPPNF | TGTGCCAGCAGCTATCTAGCGGGCCCCCCCAACTTC | 12 | TRBD2 | TRBJ2-4 | NA | TRBV7-2
CASSFYTGELFF | TGTGCCAGCAGCTTCTATACTGGGGAGCTGTTTTTT | 12 | NA | TRBJ2-2 | NA | TRBV7-9
CASSLGLGGEQYF | TGTGCCAGCAGCTTAGGTCTGGGGGGCGAGCAGTACTTC | 13 | NA | TRBJ2-7 | NA | TRBV7-2
CASSQGRGFYNEQFF | TGTGCCAGCAGCCAAGGAAGGGGATTCTACAATGAGCAGTTCTTC | 15 | NA | TRBJ2-1 | NA | TRBV7-2
CASSHQAGQETQYF | TGTGCCAGCAGCCACCAGGCGGGCCAAGAGACCCAGTACTTC | 14 | NA | TRBJ2-5 | NA | TRBV3-1/TRBV3-2
CASSLDRDEKLFF | TGTGCCAGCAGCTTGGACAGAGATGAAAAACTGTTTTTT | 13 | NA | TRBJ1-4 | once | TRBV6-2/TRBV6-3
CSASTTSGGDTYTQYF | TGCAGTGCTAGTACTACTAGCGGGGGGGACACCTATACGCAGTATTTT | 16 | TRBD2 | TRBJ2-3 | NA | TRBV20-1
CASSYTQGLAKNIQYF | TGTGCCAGCAGTTACACGCAGGGCTTAGCCAAAAACATTCAGTACTTC | 16 | NA | TRBJ2-4 | NA | TRBV6-2/TRBV6-3
CASSGTVRGEKLFF | TGTGCCAGCAGTGGGACAGTTCGGGGAGAAAAACTGTTTTTT | 14 | NA | TRBJ1-4 | NA | TRBV2
CASSYDRVSTEAFF | TGTGCCAGCAGTTATGACAGGGTGAGCACTGAAGCTTTCTTT | 14 | TRBD1 | TRBJ1-1 | NA | TRBV6-5
CASVGRARDGYTF | TGTGCCAGCGTTGGCAGGGCTCGGGATGGCTACACCTTC | 13 | NA | TRBJ1-2 | NA | TRBV12-3/TRBV12-4
CASSSGLSGGKNEQFF | TGTGCCAGCAGCTCGGGTTTAAGCGGGGGAAAAAATGAGCAGTTCTTC | 16 | TRBD2 | TRBJ2-1 | once | TRBV11-3
CASSSDRQGRGGIQYF | TGTGCCAGCAGTTCCGACCGACAGGGCAGAGGTGGCATTCAGTACTTC | 16 | TRBD1 | TRBJ2-4 | NA | TRBV6-5
CASSPEWGKWYEQYF | TGTGCCAGCAGCCCTGAGTGGGGCAAGTGGTACGAGCAGTACTTC | 15 | NA | TRBJ2-7 | NA | TRBV27
CSAPGGDEQYF | TGCAGTGCTCCGGGGGGAGACGAGCAGTACTTC | 11 | TRBD2 | TRBJ2-7 | NA | TRBV20-1
CASSETGGYTDTQYF | TGTGCCAGCAGTGAAACTGGCGGGTACACAGATACGCAGTATTTT | 15 | NA | TRBJ2-3 | NA | TRBV6-4
CASSPTGQGPYGYTF | TGTGCCAGCAGTCCGACAGGACAGGGACCCTATGGCTACACCTTC | 15 | TRBD1 | TRBJ1-2 | NA | TRBV27
CASRQQGWDSPLHF | TGTGCCAGCAGACAACAGGGTTGGGATTCACCCCTCCACTTT | 14 | NA | TRBJ1-6 | NA | TRBV3-1/TRBV3-2
CATSRAGLGETQYF | TGTGCCACCAGCAGAGCGGGACTCGGGGAGACCCAGTACTTC | 14 | NA | TRBJ2-5 | NA | TRBV15
CASSRSGTGDEKLFF | TGTGCCAGCAGCCGCTCCGGGACAGGGGATGAAAAACTGTTTTTT | 15 | TRBD1 | TRBJ1-4 | NA | TRBV5-5
CASSYDRPTANTEAFF | TGTGCCAGCAGTTACGACAGGCCTACTGCAAACACTGAAGCTTTCTTT | 16 | NA | TRBJ1-1 | NA | TRBV6-2/TRBV6-3
CASSLKGQRDGYTF | TGTGCCAGCAGTTTGAAGGGACAGAGGGATGGCTACACCTTC | 14 | TRBD1 | TRBJ1-2 | NA | TRBV28
CAGRPGGYNEQFF | TGTGCCGGTCGACCGGGGGGGTACAATGAGCAGTTCTTC | 13 | TRBD2 | TRBJ2-1 | NA | TRBV30
CASSPQAATDTQYF | TGCGCCAGCAGCCCACAGGCCGCCACAGATACGCAGTATTTT | 14 | NA | TRBJ2-3 | NA | TRBV5-1
CASSQDRFAGGYGYTF | TGCGCCAGCAGCCAAGATCGATTTGCAGGGGGCTATGGCTACACCTTC | 16 | TRBD1 | TRBJ1-2 | NA | TRBV4-3
CASSENRIGNTIYF | TGTGCCAGCAGTGAGAACAGGATTGGAAACACCATATATTTT | 14 | NA | TRBJ1-3 | NA | TRBV2
CASSPRRLEGTTDTQYF | TGTGCCAGCAGCCCCCGCAGACTGGAGGGCACCACAGATACGCAGTATTTT | 17 | NA | TRBJ2-3 | NA | TRBV6-2/TRBV6-3
CASSRGQTSYEQYF | TGTGCCAGCAGCCGGGGACAGACCTCCTACGAGCAGTACTTC | 14 | TRBD1 | TRBJ2-7 | NA | TRBV11-2
CASSSTGNYGYTF | TGTGCCAGCAGCTCGACAGGAAACTATGGCTACACCTTC | 13 | NA | TRBJ1-2 | NA | TRBV5-6
CASSPTVNTEAFF | TGTGCCAGCAGCCCGACTGTGAACACTGAAGCTTTCTTT | 13 | NA | TRBJ1-1 | NA | TRBV7-3
CASSPGDRGETQYF | TGCGCCAGCAGCCCGGGGGACAGGGGAGAGACCCAGTACTTC | 14 | TRBD1 | TRBJ2-5 | NA | TRBV5-1
CASCDRGPSNYGYTF | TGTGCCAGCTGTGACAGGGGGCCATCAAACTATGGCTACACCTTC | 15 | TRBD1 | TRBJ1-2 | NA | TRBV6-1
CASSQGSRDTQYF | TGCGCCAGCAGCCAAGGGTCTAGAGATACGCAGTATTTT | 13 | NA | TRBJ2-3 | once | TRBV4-1
CASTPLGRDIQYF | TGTGCCAGCACCCCCCTGGGGCGAGACATTCAGTACTTC | 13 | NA | TRBJ2-4 | NA | TRBV28
CASSQDWELGYTF | TGTGCCAGCAGCCAAGATTGGGAGTTGGGCTACACCTTC | 13 | NA | TRBJ1-2 | NA | TRBV4-2